This T cell receptor beta chain was obtained from a study of blood T cell repertoires in COVID-19. In the study overall: Acute and convalescent COVID-19 samples came from the United States, Italy and Spain. PBMCs, B-cell-depleted T cells, or T cells provided the cDNA or gDNA that made up the material.

The CDR3 contains 13 residues. V lost 4 bases to trimming and J lost 5 bases, with 12 bases between them. From germline, CDR1 is SGHKS and CDR2 YYEKEE (reference sequence). It was during active infection that Seattle patients were enrolled and then longitudinally followed. Generated by immunoSEQ multiplex PCR, the TCRdb table keeps only in-frame clones and is missing some. Of 150,000 to 200,000 clones listed, more than 75% are singletons. The gene calls are TRBV5-5 and TRBJ2-5; tentatively, D is TRBD1 (5 bases). This TCR was sampled from a woman between 40 and 55 years old with COVID-19, enrolled during active disease. Sequences were obtained from peripheral blood. CDR3 sequence reads: CASSVSGQETQYF. The CDR3 DNA is TGTGCCAGCAGCGTCTCAGGGCAGGAGACCCAGTACTTC.